Listed here are 10 T cell receptor beta chains from one sample, sequenced in a study of early T cells in non-severe SARS-CoV-2 infection. TCRdb recomputed calls from the 5' RACE reads with MiXCR, one row per CDR3 protein. This sample carries roughly 54,000 distinct CDR3 sequences, around 12% of them seen once, and the ten largest clones take 4.8%. Sequenced: whole blood. These receptor sequences come from an adult who was a healthcare worker with PCR-confirmed SARS-CoV-2 infection or an uninfected control (not recorded which).

This clonotype was detected many times. A junction boundary mismatches the germline segment, possibly from a read error. This CDR3 reads CASSGLKGNSPLHF. The CDR3 DNA follows: TGTGCCAGCAGCGGTCTGAAGGGAAACTCACCCCTCCATTTT. This chain joins TRBV11-2 and TRBJ1-6; D gene ambiguous. The germline V gene has CDR1 SGHAT and CDR2 FQNNGV. The CDR3 is 14 amino acids.

The sample holds many counts of this clonotype. The gene calls are TRBV5-1 and TRBJ1-2; D ambiguous. The CDR3 sequence is 14 residues long. V was shortened by 1 base and J by 8 bases, with 15 bases between the two germline ends. Germline V lookup: CDR1 SGHRS, CDR2 YFSETQ. CDR3 protein: CASSLKDLIRGYTF. The CDR3 DNA follows: TGCGCCAGCAGCTTGAAGGATTTAATACGCGGCTACACCTTC.

This clonotype was seen repeatedly, ten times or more. The chain links TRBV2 to TRBJ1-2; tentatively, D is TRBD1 (6 bases). V was cut by 8 bases and J by 1 base, with 14 bases left in between. Per germline, CDR1 SNHLY and CDR2 FYNNEI. CDR3 length equals 14 residues. CDR3 sequence reads: CASATGTGNYGYTF. The CDR3, as DNA: TGTGCCAGCGCTACAGGGACCGGTAACTATGGCTACACCTTC.

This clonotype turned up a few times. The rearrangement uses TRBV9 and TRBJ2-2; D is unclear. Germline CDR1 is SGDLS and CDR2 is YYNGEE. V was clipped by 3 bases and J by 1 base, with 4 bases between them. This CDR3 spans 13 amino acids. CDR3: CASSAQNTGELFF. As DNA, the CDR3 is TGTGCCAGCAGCGCGCAGAACACCGGGGAGCTGTTTTTT.

This clonotype came up a few times. This chain connects TRBV27 to TRBJ2-3; the D gene is possibly TRBD2 (6 bases). CDR3 length: 16 residues. V was cut by 5 bases and J by 3 bases, with 18 bases left in between. Looked up from germline, CDR1 is MNHEY and CDR2 is SMNVEV (reference sequence). Here the CDR3 DNA reads TGTGCCAGCAGTCCGGTCGGACTAATCGGGACAGATACGCAGTATTTT. It codes for CASSPVGLIGTDTQYF.

This clonotype was seen at least ten times. This chain joins TRBV20-1 and TRBJ2-1; 13 nucleotides align to TRBD2. Germline V CDR1 and CDR2: DFQATT, SNEGSKA (reference sequence). V dropped 5 bases and J dropped 7; count of bases not matched to a gene: 8. CDR3 size: 15 residues. The CDR3 nucleotides read TGCAGTGCTCGGACTAGCGGGAGTTTCGGGAATGAGCAGTTCTTC. Protein sequence: CSARTSGSFGNEQFF.

V gene TRBV20-1 combines with J gene TRBJ1-4; D possibly corresponds to TRBD1 (6 bases). V shed 2 bases and J shed 7 bases, with 11 bases lying between them. Germline V lookup: CDR1 DFQATT, CDR2 SNEGSKA (reference sequence). The CDR3 length is 13 residues. The CDR3 loop reads CSARQGSIEKLFF. The DNA of the CDR3 is TGCAGTGCTAGACAGGGGTCGATTGAAAAACTGTTTTTT.

This clonotype was observed at least ten times. This chain uses TRBV3-1 with TRBJ2-2; D is undetermined. The ends were cut back, 6 bases at V and 6 bases at J, with 14 bases in the middle. Germline V gives CDR1 LGHDT, CDR2 YNNKEL (reference sequence). The CDR3 consists of 14 residues. The DNA for the CDR3 is TGTGCCAGCAGTTCTGGGGTTCGTGCCGGGGAGCTGTTTTTT. Encoded protein: CASSSGVRAGELFF.

Ten or more counts support this clonotype. The chain combines TRBV30 with TRBJ1-5; 8 nucleotides agree with TRBD1. The CDR3 contains 14 residues. The J segment lost 7 bases and the V segment lost 2 bases, leaving 7 bases of the junction unmatched. Germline V gene lookup returns CDR1 GTSNPN and CDR2 SVGIG (reference sequence). As DNA, the CDR3 is TGTGCCTGGAGTCGTGATCAGGGGGCCCAGCCCCAGCATTTT. Amino acids: CAWSRDQGAQPQHF.

In its sample, this clonotype was seen a few times. The genes are TRBV3-1 and TRBJ1-4; D is perhaps TRBD1 (5 bases). This CDR3 is 13 amino acids long. Germline V gene lookup returns CDR1 LGHDT and CDR2 YNNKEL (reference sequence). The germline V and J ends were trimmed by 5 bases and 4 bases, with 8 bases remaining between them. In DNA form, the CDR3 reads TGTGCCAGCAGCTGGGACCTTAATGAAAAACTGTTTTTT. It is translated as CASSWDLNEKLFF. Full variable domain (rest looked up from reference TRBV3-1 and TRBJ1-4): DTAVSQTPKYLVTQMGNDKSIKCEQNLGHDTMYWYKQDSKKFLKIMFSYNNKELIINETVPNRFSPKSPDKAHLNLHINSLELGDSAVYFCASSWDLNEKLFFGSGTQLSVL.